This T cell receptor (beta chain) was identified during a study of blood T cell repertoires in COVID-19. Across the whole study: The samples span acute and convalescent COVID-19 from the United States, Italy and Spain. From T cells, B-cell-depleted T cells, or PBMCs came the material, which was cDNA or gDNA.

This table comes from immunoSEQ multiplex PCR, and its TCRdb copy is limited to in-frame clones, with some not included. Of around 250,000 clones listed, about four fifths are singletons. Everyone who took part was roughly 18 to 100 years old, and they came from about two dozen US areas. Cohorts were based on clinical histories the participants reported. V was shortened by 2 bases and J by 7 bases, with 14 bases between the two germline ends. The CDR3 is made up of 14 amino acids. Germline V lookup: CDR1 SGHTA, CDR2 FQGTGA. What was sequenced was PBMCs or T cells enriched from blood (not recorded which). The receptor was isolated from a man aged 40-50 years who had been exposed to COVID-19. The rearrangement links TRBV7-3 to TRBJ2-5, with D perhaps matching TRBD2 (7 bases). DNA of the CDR3: TGTGCCAGCAGCTTAGCGGCAGGGGAGGGGACCCAGTACTTC. Its protein product is CASSLAAGEGTQYF.